The clone carrying this TCR beta chain was seen only a few times. Its antigen is undetermined. The CDR3 spans 12 residues. From germline, CDR1 is SEHNR and CDR2 FQNEAQ (reference sequence). V was shortened by 2 bases and J by 6 bases, with 8 bases between the two germline ends. A multiplex PCR was run with 60 Vbeta primers and 13 Jbeta primers. The assay was immunoSEQ multiplex PCR, and TCRdb's table has in-frame clones only and misses some. The sample has tens of thousands of clones; 6.5% to 8% are singletons. This specimen comes from a study of cytomegalovirus exposure and HLA in healthy donors. Regarding the study as a whole: Exclusion applied to some V segments, including TRBV6-2 and TRBV6-3, as they were indistinguishable. An analysis that was carried out later associated 15,000 to 20,000 TCR beta sequences with HLA alleles at 0.05 false discovery rate. Later on, a genetic analysis was performed. It linked a missense variant in DCLRE1C with V- and J-gene trimming of TCR beta.

This sequence was found in a man aged 45-65 years in good health and CMV-seronegative. Sequencing was carried out using PBMCs. The chain couples TRBV7-9 to TRBJ2-7, with D possibly being TRBD1 (6 bases). In DNA form, the CDR3 reads TGTGCCAGCAGCTTACAGGGGTTCGAGCAGTACTTC. Translated, it gives CASSLQGFEQYF.